What follows are 29 T cell receptor beta chains derived from one specimen sequenced in a study of T cell repertoires in cytomegalovirus infection. Via MiXCR, TCRdb re-called the reads, giving one row per CDR3 protein. Among a few hundred thousand distinct CDR3 sequences listed, 15% to 20% were seen once. The sequenced sample was PBMCs. The receptors here all came from a human donor in good health (CMV status not recorded). Some clones in this sample may be carry-over from other donors' samples.

The chain joins TRBV5-1 to TRBJ1-1; D possibly corresponds to TRBD1 (6 bases). Trimming cost V 4 bases and J 6 bases, with 13 bases left between them. The germline CDR1 and CDR2 sequences are SGHRS and YFSETQ. The CDR3 loop spans 13 amino acids. CDR3 nucleotide sequence: TGCGCCAGCAGCATACAGGGAGGATCTGAAGCTTTCTTT. The encoded protein is CASSIQGGSEAFF.

The sample holds a few counts of this clonotype. The chain combines TRBV24-1 with TRBJ1-5; possibly TRBD1 for D (6 bases). The CDR3 loop spans 17 amino acids. V lost 2 bases to trimming and J lost 1 base, with 14 bases between them. Germline CDR1 reads KGHDR; CDR2 reads SFDVKD. DNA for the CDR3: TGTGCCACCAGTGATTCCCGAGGGGGAGGGAGCAATCAGCCCCAGCATTTT. It specifies CATSDSRGGGSNQPQHF.

In this sample, this clonotype turned up many times. V gene TRBV12-3 or TRBV12-4 combines with J gene TRBJ2-5; weak D call: TRBD1 (5 bases). CDR3 length: 15 amino acids. V was pared by 4 bases and J by 0 bases, with 12 bases between. The CDR3 loop is CASSSLDSNQETQYF. CDR3 sequence (DNA): TGTGCCAGCAGTTCCTTAGACAGCAACCAAGAGACCCAGTACTTC.

This clonotype was seen a handful of times. The CDR3 loop is CASSPWTASTDTQYF. The CDR3 DNA follows: TGTGCCAGCAGCCCCTGGACTGCAAGCACAGATACGCAGTATTTT. This rearrangement joins TRBV7-2 to TRBJ2-3, with D perhaps TRBD2 (5 bases). Germline values: CDR1 SGHTA, CDR2 FQGNSA. V lost 5 bases and J lost 0, with 12 bases in between. The CDR3 totals 15 residues. The entire variable domain, with the rest obtained from reference TRBV7-2 and TRBJ2-3, is as follows: GAGVSQSPSNKVTEKGKDVELRCDPISGHTALYWYRQSLGQGLEFLIYFQGNSAPDKSGLPSDRFSAERTGGSVSTLTIQRTQQEDSAVYLCASSPWTASTDTQYFGPGTRLTVL.

This clonotype was seen repeatedly, ten times or more. This sequence joins TRBV28 and TRBJ1-4; the match to TRBD1 covers 7 bases. V lost 4 bases and J lost 4; bases outside the gene matches: 3. From germline, CDR1 is MDHEN and CDR2 SYDVKM. This CDR3 is built from 14 residues. CDR3 in DNA: TGTGCCAGCAGTTCCGGGACAGTTAATGAAAAACTGTTTTTT. Its translation: CASSSGTVNEKLFF.

This clonotype has a handful of counts. V and J are TRBV12-3 or TRBV12-4 and TRBJ2-7; D possibly matches TRBD1 or TRBD2 (5 bases each). The CDR3 length is 14 residues. Trimming left V 3 bases short and J 9 bases short, with 18 bases between. The CDR3 loop is CASSFGDVLLGQYF. The CDR3 DNA follows: TGTGCCAGCAGTTTCGGGGACGTGTTACTCGGGCAGTACTTC.

This chain connects TRBV25-1 to TRBJ2-1, with D possibly called TRBD1 or TRBD2 (7 bases each). The germline V gene encodes CDR1 MGHDK and CDR2 SYGVNS. The CDR3 totals 12 residues. V lost 10 bases and J 5 bases, leaving 12 bases between the germline ends. For the CDR3, the DNA is TGTGCCACCCCAGGGGGGGACAATGAGCAGTTCTTC. This gives the protein CATPGGDNEQFF.

The J gene is TRBJ1-1, the V gene TRBV4-1; TRBD1 might be the D (5 bases). Germline V CDR1 and CDR2: MGHRA, YSYEKL. The CDR3 consists of 16 residues. The germline V and J ends were trimmed by 7 bases and 0 bases, with 18 bases remaining between them. The CDR3 reads CASTTGTGFVNTEAFF. CDR3 in DNA: TGCGCCAGCACCACAGGTACTGGATTTGTGAACACTGAAGCTTTCTTT.

This clonotype was seen a few times. This chain connects TRBV7-2 to TRBJ2-5, with TRBD2 identical over 14 bases. J gave up 4 bases and V 5 bases, and 6 bases lay outside the gene matches. CDR1 and CDR2 (germline): SGHTA, FQGNSA. The CDR3 length is 16 residues. CDR3 in amino acids: CASSPLGLAGGETQYF. In DNA, the CDR3 is TGTGCCAGCAGCCCACTCGGACTAGCGGGGGGAGAGACCCAGTACTTC. Supplemented by reference TRBV7-2 and TRBJ2-5, the full variable domain reads GAGVSQSPSNKVTEKGKDVELRCDPISGHTALYWYRQSLGQGLEFLIYFQGNSAPDKSGLPSDRFSAERTGGSVSTLTIQRTQQEDSAVYLCASSPLGLAGGETQYFGPGTRLLVL.

A few counts support this clonotype. V is TRBV20-1 and J is TRBJ2-7; D not certain. Trimming pared 6 bases from V and 2 bases from J, leaving 17 bases between. Germline V lookup: CDR1 DFQATT, CDR2 SNEGSKA (reference sequence). This CDR3 is built from 14 residues. As DNA, the CDR3 is TGCAGTGCAAAAACCTTGTTGTGGCCCTACGAGCAGTACTTC. Encoded protein: CSAKTLLWPYEQYF.

A single count supports this clonotype. CDR3 DNA sequence: TGCAGCGTGGATGGACGGGATACGCAGTATTTT. Protein sequence: CSVDGRDTQYF. This chain joins TRBV20-1 and TRBJ2-3; D ambiguous. The length of the CDR3 is 11 residues. Germline V gene data show CDR1 as DFQATT and CDR2 as SNEGSKA (reference sequence).

V usage is TRBV2 and J usage is TRBJ2-3, with TRBD1 as a possible D gene (6 bases). Germline assignment: CDR1 SNHLY and CDR2 FYNNEI. V lost 8 bases and J 0 bases, leaving 18 bases between the germline ends. This CDR3 has 16 amino acids. The chain's CDR3 is CASPVDRSASTDTQYF. CDR3 DNA: TGTGCCAGCCCCGTCGACAGGTCAGCTAGCACAGATACGCAGTATTTT.

This clonotype has more than one count but fewer than ten. This chain connects TRBV27 to TRBJ1-2, with a possible D match to TRBD1 (5 bases). The germline V gene encodes CDR1 MNHEY and CDR2 SMNVEV (reference sequence). V shed 5 bases and J shed 4 bases, with 11 bases lying between them. The CDR3 length is 13 residues. CDR3 DNA sequence: TGTGCCAGCAGTCAGCCGGGGGGCTATGGCTACACCTTC. Its translation is CASSQPGGYGYTF.

This rearrangement joins TRBV23-1 to TRBJ2-7; tentatively, D is TRBD2 (5 bases). TRBV23-1 counts as an open reading frame of uncertain function. V lost 5 bases to trimming and J lost 2 bases, with 7 bases between them. The CDR3 has 12 amino acids. The CDR3 DNA sequence: TGCGCCAGCAGTAACGGGGCCTACGAGCAGTACTTC. This codes for CASSNGAYEQYF.

This clonotype has only a few counts. The chain has TRBV6-2 or TRBV6-3 and TRBJ2-1; TRBD2 matches at 8 bases. Trimming removed 6 bases from V and 7 bases from J; junction bases left unmatched: 11. CDR3 length equals 15 residues. Germline V gene lookup returns CDR1 MNHEY and CDR2 SVGEGT. CDR3 sequence: CASSIRAGGANEQFF. Here the CDR3 DNA reads TGTGCCAGCAGCATCAGGGCGGGAGGTGCAAATGAGCAGTTCTTC.

This clonotype was observed at least ten times. This chain uses TRBV12-3 or TRBV12-4 with TRBJ1-1, with D unresolved. The CDR3 extends over 13 amino acids. The V gene lost 3 bases and the J gene lost 11 bases, with 16 bases spanning the gap. The CDR3: CASSFRGLRTAFF. For the CDR3, the DNA is TGTGCCAGCAGTTTTCGAGGGCTTAGGACGGCTTTCTTT.

The chain couples TRBV7-6 to TRBJ2-1; TRBD2 aligns across 11 bases. Trimming cost V 5 bases and J 10 bases; bases outside gene matches: 7. CDR1 and CDR2 (germline): SGHVS, FNYEAQ. The CDR3 extends over 14 amino acids. The CDR3 loop is CASSQTSGSPEQFF. The CDR3 nucleotides read TGTGCCAGCAGCCAAACTAGCGGGAGCCCCGAGCAGTTCTTC.

The chain links TRBV6-6 to TRBJ1-1, with D possibly being TRBD1 (5 bases). V lost 2 bases to trimming and J lost 6 bases, with 10 bases between them. Germline lookup yields CDR1 MNHNY and CDR2 SVGAGI (reference sequence). The CDR3 has 13 amino acids. CDR3 DNA: TGTGCCAGCAGTTACCGGGGAGGGGCTGAAGCTTTCTTT. Translation: CASSYRGGAEAFF.

This clonotype was counted a few times. The chain couples TRBV7-9 to TRBJ1-6; D call uncertain. The V end was cut by 3 bases, the J end by 11 bases, with 11 bases between. The germline gives CDR1 SEHNR, CDR2 FQNEAQ (reference sequence). The CDR3 is 13 amino acids. The CDR3 DNA sequence: TGTGCCAGCAGCTTGGTTGGATCGCCACCCCTCCACTTT. It specifies CASSLVGSPPLHF.

This chain links TRBV12-3 or TRBV12-4 with TRBJ2-7; D is ambiguous. Trimming cost V 1 base and J 2 bases, with 9 bases left between them. This CDR3 has 14 residues. CDR3 sequence reads: CASSLGNLPYEQYF. CDR3 nucleotide sequence: TGTGCCAGCAGTTTAGGCAACCTCCCCTACGAGCAGTACTTC.

The CDR3 spells CASSTSSTGTQLYF. The CDR3 nucleotides are TGTGCCAGCAGTACAAGCTCTACCGGGACCCAGTTGTACTTC. The gene calls are TRBV6-2 or TRBV6-3 and TRBJ2-7; D might be TRBD1 or TRBD2, each matching 5 bases. The V gene's germline CDR1 is MNHEY and CDR2 SVGEGT. This CDR3 contains 14 residues. V was cut by 5 bases and J by 12 bases, with 23 bases left in between.

The chain joins TRBV7-9 to TRBJ2-3; 9 bases map to TRBD2. This CDR3 is 16 amino acids long. Germline lookup yields CDR1 SEHNR and CDR2 FQNEAQ (reference sequence). J lost 4 bases, V lost 4 bases, and 9 bases had no gene match. In DNA, the CDR3 is TGTGCCAGCAGCTCGAGCTGGGCGGGAGGGGCAGATACGCAGTATTTT. Protein product: CASSSSWAGGADTQYF.

In its sample, this clonotype was seen once. Being one base from a much bigger clone, this may be a read error. The chain is built from TRBV6-6 and TRBJ2-3, with 8 bases fitting TRBD1. Germline CDR1 reads MNHNY; CDR2 reads SVGAGI (reference sequence). CDR3 length: 15 residues. CDR3 amino acids: CATRQQGGLRDTRYF. CDR3 nucleotides: TGTGCCACCCGGCAACAGGGGGGACTCAGGGATACGCGGTATTTT.

This clonotype was counted ten times or more. The rearrangement uses TRBV28 and TRBJ1-5; no definite D call. Trimming stripped 6 bases from V and 4 bases from J, with 10 bases between. The CDR3 has 13 residues. The germline V gene has CDR1 MDHEN and CDR2 SYDVKM. The DNA for the CDR3 is TGTGCCAGCAGCTTAGGGTTTAATCAGCCCCAGCATTTT. This sequence encodes CASSLGFNQPQHF.

Ten or more counts support this clonotype. J is TRBJ2-5 and V is TRBV7-2; the D call may be TRBD1 or TRBD2 (5 bases each). V shed 6 bases and J shed 3 bases, with 26 bases lying between them. The CDR3 has 18 residues. CDR1 is SGHTA and CDR2 is FQGNSA in the germline V gene. CDR3 bases: TGTGCCAGCAGACCCCTTTGGGACGGCAGCCCGCAAAAAGAGACCCAGTACTTC. Protein: CASRPLWDGSPQKETQYF.

This clonotype was seen ten or more times. V usage is TRBV7-8 and J usage is TRBJ1-1, with TRBD1 matching 11 bases. Looked up from germline, CDR1 is SGHVS and CDR2 is FQNEAQ. The V gene end was trimmed by 4 bases and the J gene end by 6 bases; junction bases not matched to a gene: 16. The CDR3 is 18 amino acids. The CDR3 DNA sequence: TGTGCCAGCAGCTCCCAGGACAGGGGGCGGTTTGGTTGGGCTGAAGCTTTCTTT. It is translated as CASSSQDRGRFGWAEAFF.

The chain couples TRBV2 to TRBJ2-1; D may be TRBD1 (5 bases). Between the trimmed V and J ends, which lost 8 bases and 8 bases, there was a span of 16 bases. The CDR3 length is 13 residues. Germline lookup yields CDR1 SNHLY and CDR2 FYNNEI. CDR3: CASSRVLGDEQFF. The DNA for the CDR3 is TGTGCCAGCTCCAGGGTTTTAGGCGATGAGCAGTTCTTC.

The chain couples TRBV6-5 to TRBJ1-1; 11 nucleotides align to TRBD1. V was pared by 6 bases and J by 4 bases, with 4 bases of the junction left unmatched. The CDR3 extends over 14 amino acids. Germline CDR1 and CDR2: MNHEY and SVGAGI. This CDR3 reads CASRGQGGGTEAFF. CDR3 in DNA: TGTGCCAGCAGGGGACAGGGGGGGGGCACTGAAGCTTTCTTT.

Worth noting for this clonotype: Just one base apart from a much larger clone, this may be a read error. The chain recombines TRBV7-8 with TRBJ2-6, with TRBD2 identical over 11 bases. There are 18 residues in the CDR3. The germline CDR1 and CDR2 sequences are SGHVS and FQNEAQ. The CDR3 here is CASSRLAGPPSGANFLTF. In DNA, the CDR3 is TGTGCCAGCAGCCGACTAGCGGGGCCCCCCTCGGGGGCCAACTTCCTGACTTTC.